This T cell receptor beta chain came from a study of T cells in Graves' hyperthyroidism and ophthalmopathy. The germline CDR1 and CDR2 sequences are MGHDK and SYGVNS. This CDR3 has 10 residues. The V end was cut by 9 bases, the J end by 0 bases, with 1 base between. Not enrolled were patients with uncontrolled infection, other autoimmune disease, pregnancy or lactation. Used for diagnoses were clinical symptoms, serum thyroxine and TRAb, thyroid ultrasound and orbital computed tomography. Regions amplified from RNA transcripts were the TCR beta CDR3 regions. HTBI primers were the set used in a first-round RT-PCR of the TCR CDR3. Via MiXCR, TCRdb re-called the multiplex PCR reads, giving one row per CDR3 protein. Here the sample spans approximately 500,000 distinct CDR3 sequences, roughly 46% being singletons.

The source is a woman under 30 with Graves' hyperthyroidism. Sequenced: peripheral blood or thyroid tissue (not recorded which). The V gene is TRBV25-1, the J gene TRBJ2-3; no clear D gene. The CDR3 bases are TGTGCCAGAAGCACAGATACGCAGTATTTT. Protein sequence: CARSTDTQYF.